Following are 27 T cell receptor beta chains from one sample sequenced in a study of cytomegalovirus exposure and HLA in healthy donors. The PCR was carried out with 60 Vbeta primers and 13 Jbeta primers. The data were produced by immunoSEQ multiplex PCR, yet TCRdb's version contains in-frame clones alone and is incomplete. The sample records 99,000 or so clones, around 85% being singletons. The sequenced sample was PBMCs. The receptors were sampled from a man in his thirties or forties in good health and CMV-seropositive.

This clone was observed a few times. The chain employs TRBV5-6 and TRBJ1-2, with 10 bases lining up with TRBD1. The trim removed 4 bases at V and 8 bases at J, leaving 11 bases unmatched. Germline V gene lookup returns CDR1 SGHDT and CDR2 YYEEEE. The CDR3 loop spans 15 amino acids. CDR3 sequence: CASSPDRGFSGGYTF. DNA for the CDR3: TGTGCCAGCAGCCCGGACAGGGGGTTTTCAGGAGGCTACACCTTC.

CDR3 in amino acids: CASSAGQSNEKLFF. The CDR3 region has the DNA TGTGCCAGCAGTGCGGGACAGAGTAATGAAAAACTGTTTTTT. The rearrangement links TRBV2 to TRBJ1-4; TRBD1 aligns across 7 bases. The CDR3 covers 14 residues. With 4 bases clipped from V and 4 bases from J, the junction kept 3 bases outside the gene matches. Germline lookup yields CDR1 SNHLY and CDR2 FYNNEI.

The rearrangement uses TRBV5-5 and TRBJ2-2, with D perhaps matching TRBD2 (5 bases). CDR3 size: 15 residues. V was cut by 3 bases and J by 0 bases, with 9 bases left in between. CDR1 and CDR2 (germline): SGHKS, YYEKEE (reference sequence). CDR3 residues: CASSSRTSNTGELFF. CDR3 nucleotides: TGTGCCAGCAGCTCAAGGACTTCGAACACCGGGGAGCTGTTTTTT.

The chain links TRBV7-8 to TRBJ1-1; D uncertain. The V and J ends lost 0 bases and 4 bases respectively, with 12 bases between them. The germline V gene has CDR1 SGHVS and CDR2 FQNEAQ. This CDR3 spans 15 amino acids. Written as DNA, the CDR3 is TGTGCCAGCAGCTTAGCCCCGGGGTTGGTCACTGAAGCTTTCTTT. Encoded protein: CASSLAPGLVTEAFF.

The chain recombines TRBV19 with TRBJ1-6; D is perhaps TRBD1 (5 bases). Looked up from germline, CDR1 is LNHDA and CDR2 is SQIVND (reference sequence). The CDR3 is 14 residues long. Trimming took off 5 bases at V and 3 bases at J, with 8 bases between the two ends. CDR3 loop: CASSWGDYNSPLHF. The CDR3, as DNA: TGTGCCAGTAGTTGGGGGGACTATAATTCACCCCTCCACTTT.

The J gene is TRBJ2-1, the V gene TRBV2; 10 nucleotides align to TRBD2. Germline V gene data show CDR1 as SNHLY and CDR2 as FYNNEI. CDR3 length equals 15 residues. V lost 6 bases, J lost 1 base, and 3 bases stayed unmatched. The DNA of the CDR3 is TGTGCCAGCAGGGAACTAGCGGGGTCCTACAATGAGCAGTTCTTC. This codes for CASRELAGSYNEQFF.

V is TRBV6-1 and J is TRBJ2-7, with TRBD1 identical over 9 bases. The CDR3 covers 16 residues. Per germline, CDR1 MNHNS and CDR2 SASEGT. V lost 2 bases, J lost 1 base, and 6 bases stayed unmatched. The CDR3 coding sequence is TGTGCCAGCAGTGAACCGGGACAGGGACGGTCCTACGAGCAGTACTTC. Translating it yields CASSEPGQGRSYEQYF.

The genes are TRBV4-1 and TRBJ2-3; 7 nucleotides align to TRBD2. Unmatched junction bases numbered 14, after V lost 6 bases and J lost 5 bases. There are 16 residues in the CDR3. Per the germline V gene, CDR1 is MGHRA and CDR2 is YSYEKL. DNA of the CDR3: TGCGCCAGCAGTCGACCTAGTCTCCCTAGCGGAGATACGCAGTATTTT. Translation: CASSRPSLPSGDTQYF.

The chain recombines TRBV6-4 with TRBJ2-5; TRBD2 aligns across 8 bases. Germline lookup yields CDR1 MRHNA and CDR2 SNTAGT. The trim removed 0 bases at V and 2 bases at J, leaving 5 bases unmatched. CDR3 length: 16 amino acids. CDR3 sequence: CASSDSTGGEQETQYF. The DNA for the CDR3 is TGTGCCAGCAGTGACTCGACCGGGGGGGAACAAGAGACCCAGTACTTC.

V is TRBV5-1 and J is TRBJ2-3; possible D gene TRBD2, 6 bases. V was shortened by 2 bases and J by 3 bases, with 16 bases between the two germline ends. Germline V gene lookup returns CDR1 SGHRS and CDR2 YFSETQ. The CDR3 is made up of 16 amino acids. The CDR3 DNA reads TGCGCCAGCAGCTTCGGGGGAAGGATAGGTACAGATACGCAGTATTTT. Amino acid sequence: CASSFGGRIGTDTQYF.

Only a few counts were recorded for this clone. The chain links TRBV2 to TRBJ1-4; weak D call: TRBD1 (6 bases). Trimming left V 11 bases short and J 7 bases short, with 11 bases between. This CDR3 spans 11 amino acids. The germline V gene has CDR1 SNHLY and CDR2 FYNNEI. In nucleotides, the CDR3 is TGTGCCGGACGGACAGCTGAAAAACTGTTTTTT. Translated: CAGRTAEKLFF.

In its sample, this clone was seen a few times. The CDR3 reads CAWTGWTGTVYGYTF. DNA of the CDR3: TGTGCCTGGACCGGATGGACAGGAACGGTCTATGGCTACACCTTC. This chain links TRBV30 with TRBJ1-2; 7 bases are shared with TRBD1. This CDR3 comprises 15 residues. Germline values: CDR1 GTSNPN, CDR2 SVGIG (reference sequence). The trim removed 4 bases at V and 4 bases at J, leaving 12 bases unmatched.

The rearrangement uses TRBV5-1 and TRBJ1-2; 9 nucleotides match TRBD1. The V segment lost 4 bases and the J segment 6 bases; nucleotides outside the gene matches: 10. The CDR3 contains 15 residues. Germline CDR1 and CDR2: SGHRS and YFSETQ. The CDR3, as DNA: TGCGCCAGCAGCCCACTGCGGGACAGGGCAGATGGCTACACCTTC. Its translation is CASSPLRDRADGYTF.

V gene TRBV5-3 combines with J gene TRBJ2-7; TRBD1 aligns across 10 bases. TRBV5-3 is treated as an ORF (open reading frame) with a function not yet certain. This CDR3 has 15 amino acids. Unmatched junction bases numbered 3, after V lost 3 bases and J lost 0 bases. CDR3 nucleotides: TGTGCCAGAAGCTCCGGGACAGGGGACTCCTACGAGCAGTACTTC. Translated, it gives CARSSGTGDSYEQYF.

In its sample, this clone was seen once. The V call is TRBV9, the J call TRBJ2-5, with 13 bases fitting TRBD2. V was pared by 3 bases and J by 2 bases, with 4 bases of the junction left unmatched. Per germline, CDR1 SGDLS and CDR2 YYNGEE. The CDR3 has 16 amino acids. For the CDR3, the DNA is TGTGCCAGCAGCGCCTCACTAGCGGGGGGGCAAGAGACCCAGTACTTC. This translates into CASSASLAGGQETQYF.

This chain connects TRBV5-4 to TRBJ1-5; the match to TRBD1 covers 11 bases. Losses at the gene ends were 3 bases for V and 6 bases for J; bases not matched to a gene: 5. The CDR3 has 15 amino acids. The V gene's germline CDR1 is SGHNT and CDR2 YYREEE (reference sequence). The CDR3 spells CASSSGQGAGQPQHF. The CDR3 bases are TGTGCCAGCAGCTCTGGACAGGGGGCTGGTCAGCCCCAGCATTTT.

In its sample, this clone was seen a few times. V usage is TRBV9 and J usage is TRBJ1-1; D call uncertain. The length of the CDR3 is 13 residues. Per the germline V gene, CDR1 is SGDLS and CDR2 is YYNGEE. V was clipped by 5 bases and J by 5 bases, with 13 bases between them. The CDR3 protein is CASSFTAGTEAFF. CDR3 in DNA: TGTGCCAGCAGTTTTACAGCGGGGACTGAAGCTTTCTTT.

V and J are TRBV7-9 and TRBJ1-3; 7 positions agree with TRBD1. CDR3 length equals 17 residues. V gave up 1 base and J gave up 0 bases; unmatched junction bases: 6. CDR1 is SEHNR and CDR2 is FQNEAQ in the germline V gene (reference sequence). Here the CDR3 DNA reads TGTGCCAGCAGCTTAGGAGTAAGGGGGCTCTCTGGAAACACCATATATTTT. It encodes CASSLGVRGLSGNTIYF.

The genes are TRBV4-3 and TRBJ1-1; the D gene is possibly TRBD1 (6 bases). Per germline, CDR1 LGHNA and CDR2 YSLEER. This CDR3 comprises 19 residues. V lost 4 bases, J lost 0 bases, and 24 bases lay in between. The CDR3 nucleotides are TGCGCCAGCAGCCTCAAGAGGGGAGGGCAGGGGAATATGAACACTGAAGCTTTCTTT. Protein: CASSLKRGGQGNMNTEAFF.

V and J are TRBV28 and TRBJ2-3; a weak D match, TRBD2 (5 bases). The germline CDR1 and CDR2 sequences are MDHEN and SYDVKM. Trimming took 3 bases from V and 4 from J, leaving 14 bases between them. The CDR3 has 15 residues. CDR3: CASSLGAIDPDTQYF. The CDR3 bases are TGTGCCAGCAGTTTGGGAGCCATCGACCCAGATACGCAGTATTTT.

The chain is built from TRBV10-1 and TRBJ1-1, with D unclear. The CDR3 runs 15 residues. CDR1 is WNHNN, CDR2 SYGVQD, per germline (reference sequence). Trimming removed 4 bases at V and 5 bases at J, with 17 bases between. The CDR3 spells CASSGDGGGSTEAFF. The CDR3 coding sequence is TGCGCCAGCAGTGGAGATGGCGGAGGGAGTACTGAAGCTTTCTTT.

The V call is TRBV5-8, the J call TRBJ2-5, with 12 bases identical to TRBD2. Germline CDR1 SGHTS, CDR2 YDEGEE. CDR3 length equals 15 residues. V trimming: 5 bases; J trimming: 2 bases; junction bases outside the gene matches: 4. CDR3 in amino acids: CASRWTSGTQETQYF. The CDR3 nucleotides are TGTGCCAGCAGGTGGACTAGCGGGACTCAAGAGACCCAGTACTTC.

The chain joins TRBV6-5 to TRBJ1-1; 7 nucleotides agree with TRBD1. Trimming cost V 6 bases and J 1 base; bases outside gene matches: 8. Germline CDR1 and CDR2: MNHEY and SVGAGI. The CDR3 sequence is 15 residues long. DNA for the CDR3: TGTGCCAGCAGAGAACAGGGGCCAGGGAACACTGAAGCTTTCTTT. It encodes CASREQGPGNTEAFF.

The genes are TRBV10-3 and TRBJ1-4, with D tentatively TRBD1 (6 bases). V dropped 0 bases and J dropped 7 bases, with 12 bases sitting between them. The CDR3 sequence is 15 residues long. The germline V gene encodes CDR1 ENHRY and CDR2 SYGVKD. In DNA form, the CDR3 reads TGTGCCATCAGTGAGTCGTCAGGGGCAGGTGAAAAACTGTTTTTT. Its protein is CAISESSGAGEKLFF.

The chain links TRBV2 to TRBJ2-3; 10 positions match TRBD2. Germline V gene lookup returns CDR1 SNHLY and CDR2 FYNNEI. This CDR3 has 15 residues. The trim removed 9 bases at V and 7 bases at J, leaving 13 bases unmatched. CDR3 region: CASQGLAALSNTQYF. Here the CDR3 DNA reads TGTGCCAGTCAAGGACTAGCGGCTTTAAGTAATACGCAGTATTTT. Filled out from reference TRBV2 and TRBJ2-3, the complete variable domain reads EPEVTQTPSHQVTQMGQEVILRCVPISNHLYFYWYRQILGQKVEFLVSFYNNEISEKSEIFDDQFSVERPDGSNFTLKIRSTKLEDSAMYFCASQGLAALSNTQYFGPGTRLTVL.

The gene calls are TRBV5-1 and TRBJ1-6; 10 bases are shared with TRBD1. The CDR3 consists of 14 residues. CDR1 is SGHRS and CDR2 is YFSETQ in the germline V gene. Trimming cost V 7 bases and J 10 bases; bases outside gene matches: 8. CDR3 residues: CASWWGTGDSPLHF. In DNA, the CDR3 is TGCGCCAGCTGGTGGGGGACAGGGGACTCACCCCTCCACTTT.

CDR3 nucleotides: TGTGCCGCCAATCACGGGAGGTCTAATGAAAAACTGTTTTTT. Protein: CAANHGRSNEKLFF. The rearrangement uses TRBV15 and TRBJ1-4, with no clear D. The length of the CDR3 is 14 residues. V lost 11 bases to trimming and J lost 3 bases, with 16 bases between them. CDR1 and CDR2 (germline): LNHNV, YYDKDF (reference sequence).